This T cell receptor beta chain was identified in a study of CD8+CD57+ T cells in acquired aplastic anemia. Study summary: DNA per sorted CD4+ or CD8+ sample ranged 0.2 to 27.4 ug, averaging around 3 ug. The study, taken as a whole, reports: The number of CD8+ CDR3 sequences shared by patients and controls was twenty-nine. Researchers reported that CD8+ Simpson's diversity was not significantly different in patients versus controls.

Genomic DNA constituted the template upon which TCR beta VDJ and CDR3 profiling was performed. MiXCR, run by TCRdb on the reads, gives a single entry per CDR3 protein. The table shows 250,000 to 300,000 distinct CDR3 sequences, with roughly 50% occurring only once. CDR1 and CDR2 (germline): SGHTS, YDEGEE. This CDR3 is 16 amino acids long. Details on this clonotype: Antigen: not known. One end of the junction fails to match germline, which may point to a read error.

The genes are TRBV5-8 and TRBJ2-7; D ambiguous. Input material: sorted CD4+, CD8+, or CD8+CD57+ T cells (not recorded which) from PBMCs. The sequence came from a human donor with severe aplastic anemia or a healthy control (not recorded which). The CDR3 loop reads CASSLEPGDYAYEQYF. CDR3 coding DNA: TGCGCCAGCAGCTTGGAGCCCGGTGATTACGCCTACGAGCAGTACTTC.